This T cell receptor beta chain was captured by sequencing in a study of beta chain features in type 1 diabetes. Study-wide results and limits: Type 1 diabetes patients had TCRB CDR3s that were shorter (moderately but significantly so) in all four CD4+ subsets. Sampled from patients, naive, central memory and Treg TCRB repertoires appeared more similar than those sampled from healthy donors.

Germline lookup yields CDR1 SQVTM and CDR2 ANQGSEA. This CDR3 region has 12 residues. As regards this clone: Its cognate antigen is unknown.

Expressed TCRB transcripts got sequenced, as all isolated RNA was reverse transcribed. The repertoire was sequenced with immunoSEQ multiplex PCR; TCRdb's copy has only in-frame clones and lacks some. The table shows over 200,000 clones, with approximately 10% occurring only once. The rearrangement uses TRBV29-1 and TRBJ2-5; 11 bases agree with TRBD1. With the DNA end fitting TRBJ2-7 better, the J assignment may be wrong. The clonotype was recovered from a man aged 30 to 45 with type 1 diabetes. Input material: naive CD4+ T cells from blood. This chain's CDR3 is CSVGTGGHEQYF. The CDR3 coding sequence is TGCAGCGTTGGGACAGGGGGCCACGAGCAGTACTTC.